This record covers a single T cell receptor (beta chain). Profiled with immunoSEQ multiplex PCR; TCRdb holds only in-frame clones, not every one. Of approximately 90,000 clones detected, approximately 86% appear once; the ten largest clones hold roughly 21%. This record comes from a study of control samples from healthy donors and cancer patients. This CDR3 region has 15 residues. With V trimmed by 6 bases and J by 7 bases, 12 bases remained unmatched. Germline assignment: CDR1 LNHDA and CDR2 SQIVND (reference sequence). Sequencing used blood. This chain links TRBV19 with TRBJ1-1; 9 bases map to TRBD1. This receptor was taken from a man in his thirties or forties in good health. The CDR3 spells CASSITGGSSNEAFF. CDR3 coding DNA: TGTGCCAGTAGCATCACAGGGGGCAGTTCGAATGAAGCTTTCTTT. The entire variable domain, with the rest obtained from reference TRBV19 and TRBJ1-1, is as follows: DGGITQSPKYLFRKEGQNVTLSCEQNLNHDAMYWYRQDPGQGLRLIYYSQIVNDFQKGDIAEGYSVSREKKESFPLTVTSAQKNPTAFYLCASSITGGSSNEAFFGQGTRLTVV.